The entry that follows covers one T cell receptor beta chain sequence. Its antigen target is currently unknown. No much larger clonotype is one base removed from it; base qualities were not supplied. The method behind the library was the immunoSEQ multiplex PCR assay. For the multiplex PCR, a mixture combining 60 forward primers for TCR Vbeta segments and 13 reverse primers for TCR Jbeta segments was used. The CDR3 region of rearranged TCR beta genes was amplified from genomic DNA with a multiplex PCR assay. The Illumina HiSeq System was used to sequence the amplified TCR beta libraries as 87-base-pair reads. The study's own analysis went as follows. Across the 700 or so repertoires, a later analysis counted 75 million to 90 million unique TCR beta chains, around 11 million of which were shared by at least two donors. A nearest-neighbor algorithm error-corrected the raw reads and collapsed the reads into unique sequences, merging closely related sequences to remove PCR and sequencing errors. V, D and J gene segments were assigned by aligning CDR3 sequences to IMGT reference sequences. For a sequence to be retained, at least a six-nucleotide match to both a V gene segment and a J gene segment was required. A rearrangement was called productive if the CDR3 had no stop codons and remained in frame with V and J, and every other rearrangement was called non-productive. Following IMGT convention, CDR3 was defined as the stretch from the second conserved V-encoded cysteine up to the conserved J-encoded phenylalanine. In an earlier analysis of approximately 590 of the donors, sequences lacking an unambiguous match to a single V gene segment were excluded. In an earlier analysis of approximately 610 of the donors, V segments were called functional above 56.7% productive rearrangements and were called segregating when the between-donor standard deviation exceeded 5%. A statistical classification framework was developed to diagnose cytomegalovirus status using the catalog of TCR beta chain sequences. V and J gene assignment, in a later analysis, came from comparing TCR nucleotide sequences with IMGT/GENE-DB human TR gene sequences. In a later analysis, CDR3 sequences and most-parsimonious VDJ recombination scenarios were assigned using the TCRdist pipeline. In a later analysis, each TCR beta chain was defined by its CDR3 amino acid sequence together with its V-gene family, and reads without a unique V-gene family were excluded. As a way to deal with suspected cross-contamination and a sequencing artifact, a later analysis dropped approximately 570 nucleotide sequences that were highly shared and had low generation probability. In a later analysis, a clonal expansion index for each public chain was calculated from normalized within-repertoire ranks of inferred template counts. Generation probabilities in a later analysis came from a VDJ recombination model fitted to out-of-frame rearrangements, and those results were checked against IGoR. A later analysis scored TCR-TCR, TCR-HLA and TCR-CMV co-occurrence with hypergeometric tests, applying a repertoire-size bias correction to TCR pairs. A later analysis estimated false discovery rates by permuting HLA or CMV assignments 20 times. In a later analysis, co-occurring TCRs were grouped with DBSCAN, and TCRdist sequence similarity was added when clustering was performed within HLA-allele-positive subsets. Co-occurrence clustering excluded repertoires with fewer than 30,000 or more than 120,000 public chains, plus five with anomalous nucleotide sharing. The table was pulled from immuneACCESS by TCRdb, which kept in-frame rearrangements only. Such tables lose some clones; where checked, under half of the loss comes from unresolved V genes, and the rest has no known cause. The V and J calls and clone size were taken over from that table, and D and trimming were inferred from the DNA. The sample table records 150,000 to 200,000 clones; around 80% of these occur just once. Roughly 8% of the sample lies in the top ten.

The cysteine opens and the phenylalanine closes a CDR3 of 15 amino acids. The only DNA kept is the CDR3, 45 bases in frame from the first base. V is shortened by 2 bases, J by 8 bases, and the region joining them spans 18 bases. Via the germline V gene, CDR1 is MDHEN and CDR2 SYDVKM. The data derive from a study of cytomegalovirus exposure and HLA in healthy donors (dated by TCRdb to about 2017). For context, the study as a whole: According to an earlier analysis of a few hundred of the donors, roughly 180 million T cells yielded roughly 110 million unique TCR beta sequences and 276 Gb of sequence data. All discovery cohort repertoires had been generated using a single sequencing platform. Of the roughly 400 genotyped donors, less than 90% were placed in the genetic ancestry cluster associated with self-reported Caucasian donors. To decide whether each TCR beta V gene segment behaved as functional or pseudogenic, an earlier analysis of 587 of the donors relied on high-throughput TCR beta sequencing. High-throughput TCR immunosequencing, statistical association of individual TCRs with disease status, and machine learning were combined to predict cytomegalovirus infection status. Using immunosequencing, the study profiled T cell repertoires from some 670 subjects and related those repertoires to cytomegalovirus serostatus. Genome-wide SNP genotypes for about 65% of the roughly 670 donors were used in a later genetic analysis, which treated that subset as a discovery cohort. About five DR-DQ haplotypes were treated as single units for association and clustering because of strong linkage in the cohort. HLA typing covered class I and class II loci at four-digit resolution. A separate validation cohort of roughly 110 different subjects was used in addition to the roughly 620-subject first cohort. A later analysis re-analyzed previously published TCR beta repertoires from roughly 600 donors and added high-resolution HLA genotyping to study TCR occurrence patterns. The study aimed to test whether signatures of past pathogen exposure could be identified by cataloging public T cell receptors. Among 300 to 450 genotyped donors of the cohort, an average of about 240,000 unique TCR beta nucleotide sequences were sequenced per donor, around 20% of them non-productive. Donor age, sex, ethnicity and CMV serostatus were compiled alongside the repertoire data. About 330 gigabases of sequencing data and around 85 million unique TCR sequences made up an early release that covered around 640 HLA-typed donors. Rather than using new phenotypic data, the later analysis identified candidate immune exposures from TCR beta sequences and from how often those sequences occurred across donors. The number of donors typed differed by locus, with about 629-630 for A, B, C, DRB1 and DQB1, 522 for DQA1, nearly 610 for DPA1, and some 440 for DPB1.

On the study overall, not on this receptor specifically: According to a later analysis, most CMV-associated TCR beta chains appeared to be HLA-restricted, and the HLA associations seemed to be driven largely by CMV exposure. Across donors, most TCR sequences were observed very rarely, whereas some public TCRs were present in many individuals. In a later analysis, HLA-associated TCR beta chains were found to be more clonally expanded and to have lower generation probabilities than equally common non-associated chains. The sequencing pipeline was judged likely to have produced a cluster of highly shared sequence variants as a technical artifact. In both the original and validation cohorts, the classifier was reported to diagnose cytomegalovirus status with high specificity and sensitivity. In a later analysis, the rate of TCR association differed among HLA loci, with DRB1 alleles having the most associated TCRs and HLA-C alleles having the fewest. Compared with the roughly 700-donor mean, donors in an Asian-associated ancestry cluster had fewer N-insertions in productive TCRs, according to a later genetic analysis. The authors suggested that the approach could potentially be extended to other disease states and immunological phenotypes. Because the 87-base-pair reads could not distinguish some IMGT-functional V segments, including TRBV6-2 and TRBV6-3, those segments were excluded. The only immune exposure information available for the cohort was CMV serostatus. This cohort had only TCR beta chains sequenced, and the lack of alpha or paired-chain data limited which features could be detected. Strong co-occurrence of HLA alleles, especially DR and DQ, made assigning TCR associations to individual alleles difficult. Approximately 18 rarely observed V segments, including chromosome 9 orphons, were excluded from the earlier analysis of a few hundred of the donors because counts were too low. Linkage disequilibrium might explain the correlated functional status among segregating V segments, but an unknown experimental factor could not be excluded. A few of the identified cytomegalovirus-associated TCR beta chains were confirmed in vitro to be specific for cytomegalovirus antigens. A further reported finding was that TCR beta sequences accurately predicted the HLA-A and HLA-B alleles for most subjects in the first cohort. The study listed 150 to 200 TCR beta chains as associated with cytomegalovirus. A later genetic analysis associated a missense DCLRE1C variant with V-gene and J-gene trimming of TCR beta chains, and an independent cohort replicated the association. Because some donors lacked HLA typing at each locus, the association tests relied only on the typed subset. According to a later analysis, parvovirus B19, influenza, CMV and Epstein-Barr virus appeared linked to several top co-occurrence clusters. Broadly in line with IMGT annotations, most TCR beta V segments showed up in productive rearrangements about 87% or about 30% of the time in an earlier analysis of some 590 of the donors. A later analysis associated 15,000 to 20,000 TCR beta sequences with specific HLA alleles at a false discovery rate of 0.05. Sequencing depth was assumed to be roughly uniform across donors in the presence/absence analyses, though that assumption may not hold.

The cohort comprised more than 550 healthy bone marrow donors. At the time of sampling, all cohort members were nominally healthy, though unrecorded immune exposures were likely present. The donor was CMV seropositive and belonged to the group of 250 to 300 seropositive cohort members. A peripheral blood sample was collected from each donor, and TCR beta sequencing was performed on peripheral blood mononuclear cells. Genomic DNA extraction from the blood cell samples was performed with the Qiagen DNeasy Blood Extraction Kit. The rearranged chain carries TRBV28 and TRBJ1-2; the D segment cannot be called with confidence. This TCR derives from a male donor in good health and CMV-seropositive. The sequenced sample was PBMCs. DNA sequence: TGTGCCAGCAGTTTAGGGCAACCGGGGTCTCAGGGCTACACCTTC. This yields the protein CASSLGQPGSQGYTF.